What follows are 3 T cell receptor beta chains derived from one specimen sequenced in a study of response to subunit inactivated influenza vaccine. TCRdb analysed the RT-PCR reads with MiXCR anew, one entry per CDR3 protein. The sample holds hundreds of thousands of distinct CDR3 sequences, about 15% seen once. The input for sequencing was PBMCs from blood, taken 14 to 15 days before vaccination. These receptors were collected from a man aged 45-65 years who received an inactivated influenza vaccine.

V and J are TRBV12-3 or TRBV12-4 and TRBJ1-6, with 7 positions matching TRBD1. Losses at the gene ends were 6 bases for V and 7 bases for J; bases not matched to a gene: 6. The CDR3 consists of 14 residues. CDR3 sequence: CASSRNRGNSPLHF. The CDR3 DNA sequence: TGTGCCAGCAGCCGGAACAGGGGCAATTCACCCCTCCACTTT.

This clonotype was detected a few times. The V gene is TRBV5-1, the J gene TRBJ2-3, with no clear D. The CDR3 sequence is 16 residues long. Germline V gene lookup returns CDR1 SGHRS and CDR2 YFSETQ. V lost 0 bases, J lost 2 bases, and 13 bases lay in between. The CDR3 is CASSLAAGTPTDTQYF. Written as DNA, the CDR3 is TGCGCCAGCAGCTTGGCGGCAGGAACCCCCACAGATACGCAGTATTTT.

This clonotype came up many times. The genes are TRBV2 and TRBJ2-1; D call uncertain. The CDR3 runs to 16 residues. V lost 2 bases, J lost 0 bases, and 11 bases lay in between. Germline values: CDR1 SNHLY, CDR2 FYNNEI. The CDR3 reads CASSELLYSSYNEQFF. The CDR3 nucleotides are TGTGCCAGCAGTGAATTGCTGTACAGCTCCTACAATGAGCAGTTCTTC. The variable domain in full, with the rest retrieved from reference TRBV2 and TRBJ2-1, is EPEVTQTPSHQVTQMGQEVILRCVPISNHLYFYWYRQILGQKVEFLVSFYNNEISEKSEIFDDQFSVERPDGSNFTLKIRSTKLEDSAMYFCASSELLYSSYNEQFFGPGTRLTVL.